The rows below give T cell receptor beta chains drawn from one sample of a study of CXCR3-negative and CXCR3-positive naive CD8 T cells. TCRdb reprocessed the 5' RACE reads, with one entry per CDR3 protein and no DNA. The sample holds around 63,000 distinct CDR3 sequences. Source material: naive CXCR3+ CD8+ T cells from blood. Receptor source: a human donor in good health. Some clones in this sample may be carry-over from other donors' samples. Both conserved end residues are part of each CDR3. Fields, in order: V gene, J gene, CDR3 protein.

V gene: TRBV27
J gene: TRBJ2-3
CDR3 protein: CASSSGTGYTQYF

V gene: TRBV11-2
J gene: TRBJ2-5
CDR3 protein: CASSLMTGSETQYF

V gene: TRBV20-1
J gene: TRBJ2-7
CDR3 protein: CSARVDQGPYEQYF

V gene: TRBV20-1
J gene: TRBJ2-4
CDR3 protein: CSARDGESHIQYF

V gene: TRBV6-4
J gene: TRBJ2-3
CDR3 protein: CASSTAGGETDTQYF

V gene: TRBV5-1
J gene: TRBJ1-1
CDR3 protein: CASYDSNTEAFF

V gene: TRBV5-5
J gene: TRBJ1-4
CDR3 protein: CASSLAGAANEKLFF

V gene: TRBV29-1
J gene: TRBJ2-2
CDR3 protein: CSGQGVGTGELFF

V gene: TRBV20-1
J gene: TRBJ2-7
CDR3 protein: CSVRTGVSYEQYF

V gene: TRBV29-1
J gene: TRBJ2-1
CDR3 protein: CSVEGGDQNNEQFF

V gene: TRBV20-1
J gene: TRBJ1-1
CDR3 protein: CSARTGLNEAFF

V gene: TRBV6-2/TRBV6-3
J gene: TRBJ2-1
CDR3 protein: CASSSDWASSYNEQFF

V gene: TRBV6-2/TRBV6-3
J gene: TRBJ2-5
CDR3 protein: CASSWVRRLPGETQYF

V gene: TRBV6-5
J gene: TRBJ2-7
CDR3 protein: CASSLLAGEDEQYF

V gene: TRBV29-1
J gene: TRBJ2-7
CDR3 protein: CSVNRAGGTYEQYF

V gene: TRBV7-3
J gene: TRBJ2-3
CDR3 protein: CASSPSGLGGHTDTQYF

V gene: TRBV5-5
J gene: TRBJ2-7
CDR3 protein: CASSLRPGTGIYEQYF

V gene: TRBV10-3
J gene: TRBJ2-7
CDR3 protein: CAISESTSALSYEQYF

V gene: TRBV29-1
J gene: TRBJ2-1
CDR3 protein: CSAVAAGNEQFF

V gene: TRBV7-8
J gene: TRBJ2-7
CDR3 protein: CASSLVGGRPSYEQYF

V gene: TRBV9
J gene: TRBJ2-1
CDR3 protein: CASSPTDDEQFF

V gene: TRBV29-1
J gene: TRBJ2-4
CDR3 protein: CSVETGVKNIQYF

V gene: TRBV29-1
J gene: TRBJ2-7
CDR3 protein: CSVTTGYHEQYF

V gene: TRBV6-5
J gene: TRBJ1-6
CDR3 protein: CASSPLSDVIPSPLHF

V gene: TRBV9
J gene: TRBJ1-1
CDR3 protein: CASSPDRARTEAFF

V gene: TRBV29-1
J gene: TRBJ2-2
CDR3 protein: CSVEVGTGELFF

V gene: TRBV20-1
J gene: TRBJ2-7
CDR3 protein: CSARHPGGSAWDEQYF

V gene: TRBV12-3/TRBV12-4
J gene: TRBJ2-5
CDR3 protein: CASSLSGVGETQYF

V gene: TRBV27
J gene: TRBJ1-5
CDR3 protein: CASSLGQNQPQHF

V gene: TRBV4-3
J gene: TRBJ2-7
CDR3 protein: CASSQEVRVGHEQYF

V gene: TRBV28
J gene: TRBJ1-1
CDR3 protein: CASSLLGRDTLDTEAFF

V gene: TRBV12-3/TRBV12-4
J gene: TRBJ2-7
CDR3 protein: CASFPEPGQGEYEQYF

V gene: TRBV25-1
J gene: TRBJ2-1
CDR3 protein: CASSERDRSYNEQFF

V gene: TRBV29-1
J gene: TRBJ2-1
CDR3 protein: CSFALVSYNEQFF